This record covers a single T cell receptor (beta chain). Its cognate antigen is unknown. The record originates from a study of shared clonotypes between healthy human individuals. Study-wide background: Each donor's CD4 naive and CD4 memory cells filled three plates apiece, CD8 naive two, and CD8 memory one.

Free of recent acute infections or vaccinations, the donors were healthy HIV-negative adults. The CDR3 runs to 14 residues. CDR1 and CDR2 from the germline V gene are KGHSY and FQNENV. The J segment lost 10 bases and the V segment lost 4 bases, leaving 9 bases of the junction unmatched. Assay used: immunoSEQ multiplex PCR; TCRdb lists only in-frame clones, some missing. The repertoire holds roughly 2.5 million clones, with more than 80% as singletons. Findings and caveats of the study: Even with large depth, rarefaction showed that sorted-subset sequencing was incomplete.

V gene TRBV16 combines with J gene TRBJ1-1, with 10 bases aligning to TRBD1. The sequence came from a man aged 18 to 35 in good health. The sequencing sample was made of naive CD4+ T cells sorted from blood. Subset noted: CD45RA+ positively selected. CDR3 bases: TGTGCCAGCAGCCGCCGACAGGGGGCTGAGGTAGCTTTCTTT. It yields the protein CASSRRQGAEVAFF.